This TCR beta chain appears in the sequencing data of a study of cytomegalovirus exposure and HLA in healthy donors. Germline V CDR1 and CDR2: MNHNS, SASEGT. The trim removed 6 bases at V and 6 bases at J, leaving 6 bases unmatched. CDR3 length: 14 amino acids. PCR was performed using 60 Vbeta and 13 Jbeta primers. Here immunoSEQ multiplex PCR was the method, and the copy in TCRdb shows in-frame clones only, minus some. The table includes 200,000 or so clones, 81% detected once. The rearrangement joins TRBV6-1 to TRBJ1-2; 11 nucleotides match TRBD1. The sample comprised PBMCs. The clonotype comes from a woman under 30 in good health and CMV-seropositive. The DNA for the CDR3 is TGTGCCAGCAGCAAGGACAGGGGGCGGGATGGCTACACCTTC. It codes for CASSKDRGRDGYTF.